This T cell receptor beta chain was sequenced in a study of CD8+CD57+ T cells in acquired aplastic anemia. The study's findings and limits: For CD8+ Simpson's diversity, patients and controls showed no significant difference.

The template used for profiling TCR beta VDJ and CDR3 was genomic DNA. TCRdb redid the calling of the reads with MiXCR, one entry per CDR3 protein. The sample has about 170,000 distinct CDR3 sequences, approximately 40% seen once. Comment on this clonotype: What it binds is unknown.

In germline, CDR1 is MGHRA, CDR2 YSYEKL. The CDR3 has 16 residues. The V and J ends lost 1 base and 4 bases respectively, with 16 bases between them. The specimen sequenced was sorted CD4+, CD8+, or CD8+CD57+ T cells (not recorded which) from PBMCs. The sequence derives from a human donor in good health. The chain links TRBV4-1 to TRBJ1-2; possibly TRBD1 for D (5 bases). DNA for the CDR3: TGCGCCAGCAGCCAAGTACGGGACGAATGGGTCTATGGCTACACCTTC. It codes for CASSQVRDEWVYGYTF.